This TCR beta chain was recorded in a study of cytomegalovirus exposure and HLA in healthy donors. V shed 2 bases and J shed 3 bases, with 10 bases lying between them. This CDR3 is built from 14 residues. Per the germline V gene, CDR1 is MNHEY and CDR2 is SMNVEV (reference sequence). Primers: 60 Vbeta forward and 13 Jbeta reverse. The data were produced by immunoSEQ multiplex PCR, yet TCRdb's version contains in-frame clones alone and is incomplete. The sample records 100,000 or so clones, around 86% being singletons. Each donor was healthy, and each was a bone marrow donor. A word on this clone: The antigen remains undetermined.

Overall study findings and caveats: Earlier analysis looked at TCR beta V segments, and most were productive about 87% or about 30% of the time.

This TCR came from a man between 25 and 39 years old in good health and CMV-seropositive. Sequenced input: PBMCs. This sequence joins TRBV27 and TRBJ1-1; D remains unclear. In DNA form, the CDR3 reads TGTGCCAGCAGTTTAAGACTAGCGGACACTGAAGCTTTCTTT. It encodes CASSLRLADTEAFF.